This T cell receptor (beta chain) derives from a study of vaccination and CD4 T cells after COVID-19. This clonotype turned up a few times. Its specificity is not known. CD4+ T cells that had been cultured provided DNA sequenced with the Oncomine TCR Beta short-read assay. TCRdb analysed the PCR reads with MiXCR anew, one entry per CDR3 protein. The sample lists over 10,000 distinct CDR3 sequences, roughly 41% occurring once. Treatment of the sample: approximately nine-day PBMC culture with coronavirus spike peptide pools or control peptides (ViraFEST assay). The source is a human donor who had recovered from COVID-19. The material sequenced was CD4+ T cells from blood, cultured in vitro, taken after SARS-CoV-2 vaccination.

In DNA form, the CDR3 reads TGTGCCAGCAGAAGGCTAGCGGGTCCCGGGGAGCTGTTTTTT. It is translated as CASRRLAGPGELFF. The chain uses TRBV6-2 or TRBV6-3 and TRBJ2-2; 8 bases agree with TRBD2. Germline V gene lookup returns CDR1 MNHEY and CDR2 SVGEGT. V gave up 6 bases and J gave up 6 bases; unmatched junction bases: 6. This CDR3 has 14 residues.